The 26 T cell receptor beta chains given below trace back to one sample, sequenced in a study of human T cells and chemical hapten exposure. TCRdb passed the RACE reads through MiXCR, listing each CDR3 protein once. The table records about 45,000 distinct CDR3 sequences, almost 4.5% of them present only once. Documented time point: healthy volunteer bleed at 2 weeks. Total RNA was extracted from unfractionated whole blood. Specimen: whole blood. The receptors originated from a human donor in good health. Some clones in this sample may be carry-over from other donors' samples.

This clonotype was seen a handful of times. CDR3 bases: TGTGCCAGCAGCCAGTGGACAGGTTTAGCGGGCGAGCAGTACTTC. Translation gives CASSQWTGLAGEQYF. The chain uses TRBV14 and TRBJ2-7, with D perhaps given as TRBD1 or TRBD2 (7 bases each). This CDR3 is 15 amino acids long. V was trimmed by 3 bases and J by 6 bases, leaving 18 bases between them. Germline CDR1 reads SGHDN; CDR2 reads FVKESK.

This clonotype occurred a few times. This chain links TRBV9 with TRBJ2-4, with a tentative D call TRBD2 (6 bases). Trimming took off 0 bases at V and 2 bases at J, with 12 bases between the two ends. The CDR3 is 16 amino acids. The V gene's germline CDR1 is SGDLS and CDR2 YYNGEE. CDR3 region: CASSVVVTSPKNIQYF. The CDR3 DNA reads as TGTGCCAGCAGCGTAGTCGTTACTAGCCCCAAAAACATTCAGTACTTC.

V gene TRBV28 combines with J gene TRBJ2-7, with TRBD2 matching over 8 bases. Trimming took 6 bases from V and 11 from J; bases not matched to a gene: 15. Germline V gene data show CDR1 as MDHEN and CDR2 as SYDVKM. This CDR3 contains 14 residues. The CDR3 DNA is TGTGCCAGCAGAATCGGGGGGGGCCGCCCGGGGGAGTACTTC. Amino acid sequence: CASRIGGGRPGEYF. Full variable domain (remainder filled in from reference TRBV28 and TRBJ2-7): DVKVTQSSRYLVKRTGEKVFLECVQDMDHENMFWYRQDPGLGLRLIYFSYDVKMKEKGDIPEGYSVSREKKERFSLILESASTNQTSMYLCASRIGGGRPGEYFGPGTRLTVT.

The sample holds many counts of this clonotype. The rearrangement uses TRBV7-9 and TRBJ2-2; D is unresolved. Germline V gene data show CDR1 as SEHNR and CDR2 as FQNEAQ (reference sequence). The CDR3 contains 14 residues. V was cut by 3 bases and J by 8 bases, with 13 bases left in between. This CDR3 is CASSLTLEAGELFF. The CDR3 DNA reads as TGTGCCAGCAGCTTGACCCTAGAGGCTGGGGAGCTGTTTTTT.

The J gene is TRBJ2-3, the V gene TRBV11-3, with D possibly TRBD1 on 5 matching bases. CDR3 length: 14 residues. Germline values: CDR1 SGHNT, CDR2 YENEEA. Trimming removed 4 bases from V and 4 bases from J, with 12 bases in between. In DNA, the CDR3 is TGTGCCAGCAGCTCAGGACAAGCGCCAGATACGCAGTATTTT. As protein: CASSSGQAPDTQYF.

This clonotype was observed at least ten times. The CDR3 DNA reads TGTGCCAGCTTACTAGCGGGGAGCTCCTACAATGAGCAGTTCTTC. The encoded protein is CASLLAGSSYNEQFF. This chain links TRBV6-5 with TRBJ2-1; 10 positions match TRBD2. The CDR3 totals 15 residues. The germline V gene encodes CDR1 MNHEY and CDR2 SVGAGI. The trim removed 8 bases at V and 0 bases at J, leaving 4 bases unmatched.

The J gene is TRBJ1-1, the V gene TRBV4-1; D gene unclear. Per germline, CDR1 MGHRA and CDR2 YSYEKL. The V end lost 1 base, the J end lost 1 base, and 4 bases lay between the germline ends. This CDR3 is 13 amino acids long. This chain's CDR3 is CASSQVGNTEAFF. In DNA form, the CDR3 reads TGCGCCAGCAGCCAAGTCGGGAACACTGAAGCTTTCTTT.

The chain is built from TRBV20-1 and TRBJ1-2; no firm D call. Germline V gives CDR1 DFQATT, CDR2 SNEGSKA (reference sequence). This CDR3 comprises 15 residues. The V gene lost 7 bases and the J gene lost 2 bases, with 20 bases spanning the gap. CDR3 coding DNA: TGCAGTGTAGCGCTTGTGGGTCAGGACAACTATGGCTACACCTTC. It encodes CSVALVGQDNYGYTF.

V is TRBV4-1 and J is TRBJ2-1; 10 bases align to TRBD2. CDR3 length: 15 residues. V shed 4 bases, J shed 4 bases, and the junction held 4 bases outside the gene matches. Germline-derived CDR1 and CDR2 are MGHRA and YSYEKL. The DNA for the CDR3 is TGCGCCAGCAGCCCGTGGGGACTAGCGTACAATGAGCAGTTCTTC. This gives the protein CASSPWGLAYNEQFF.

This clonotype has at least ten counts. The gene calls are TRBV12-3 or TRBV12-4 and TRBJ1-1, with D uncertain. The CDR3 is 14 amino acids. The V end was cut by 0 bases, the J end by 1 base, with 6 bases between. CDR3: CASSLARGNTEAFF. CDR3 in DNA: TGTGCCAGCAGTTTAGCGCGGGGGAACACTGAAGCTTTCTTT.

This clonotype was seen more than once but under ten times. The V and J genes are TRBV27 and TRBJ1-4; the match to TRBD1 covers 7 bases. The CDR3 has 15 amino acids. Germline V lookup: CDR1 MNHEY, CDR2 SMNVEV (reference sequence). Germline trimming cut 5 bases from V and 8 bases from J; bases unmatched to any gene: 11. Here the CDR3 DNA reads TGTGCCAGCAGTCCGATAGACAGGGCGAGGGAAAAACTGTTTTTT. It encodes CASSPIDRAREKLFF.

This clonotype was found many times. V gene TRBV29-1 combines with J gene TRBJ2-3; D possibly matches TRBD1 or TRBD2 (5 bases each). Germline V gene sequence: CDR1 SQVTM, CDR2 ANQGSEA. The CDR3 extends over 14 amino acids. Between the trimmed V and J ends, which lost 6 bases and 0 bases, there was a span of 13 bases. CDR3 in DNA: TGCAGCGTGGGGGTAGCCACTAGCACAGATACGCAGTATTTT. This sequence encodes CSVGVATSTDTQYF.

The CDR3 loop reads CSATPLGVMYEQYF. In DNA form, the CDR3 reads TGCAGCGCCACACCGTTGGGAGTAATGTACGAGCAGTACTTC. The genes are TRBV29-1 and TRBJ2-7; possible D gene TRBD2, 5 bases. The CDR3 is 14 amino acids. Germline assignment: CDR1 SQVTM and CDR2 ANQGSEA. V was pared by 7 bases and J by 4 bases, with 20 bases between.

This clonotype was counted many times. The rearrangement uses TRBV29-1 and TRBJ2-2; D is unclear. V lost 3 bases to trimming and J lost 1 base, with 6 bases between them. The germline V gene encodes CDR1 SQVTM and CDR2 ANQGSEA. This CDR3 has 13 amino acids. CDR3 loop: CSVDPLNTGELFF. The CDR3 DNA sequence: TGCAGCGTTGATCCCCTGAACACCGGGGAGCTGTTTTTT.

This clonotype has ten or more counts. This chain joins TRBV12-3 or TRBV12-4 and TRBJ2-4; TRBD2 might be the D (6 bases). The CDR3 totals 16 residues. The V end lost 2 bases, the J end lost 1 base, and 12 bases lay between the germline ends. This CDR3 is CASSLRVREAKNIQYF. As DNA, the CDR3 is TGTGCCAGCAGTTTAAGGGTACGGGAGGCCAAAAACATTCAGTACTTC.

In its sample, this clonotype was seen many times. The genes are TRBV20-1 and TRBJ1-4; a weak D match, TRBD1 (5 bases). The V end was cut by 2 bases, the J end by 6 bases, with 13 bases between. Germline V gene data show CDR1 as DFQATT and CDR2 as SNEGSKA (reference sequence). CDR3 length: 14 amino acids. The CDR3 DNA reads TGCAGTGCTAGATCTGCAGGGCGTCATGAAAAACTGTTTTTT. Translated, it gives CSARSAGRHEKLFF.

This clonotype came up a few times. The chain recombines TRBV20-1 with TRBJ2-1; the match to TRBD2 covers 9 bases. This CDR3 has 19 amino acids. Germline CDR1 DFQATT, CDR2 SNEGSKA (reference sequence). Trimming removed 6 bases from V and 1 base from J; junction bases left unmatched: 19. The CDR3 here is CSASRSTPRLAESYNEQFF. Here the CDR3 DNA reads TGCAGTGCCTCAAGAAGTACCCCCCGACTAGCGGAATCCTACAATGAGCAGTTCTTC.

This clonotype occurred many times. The rearrangement joins TRBV10-3 to TRBJ1-5, with a possible D match to TRBD1 (5 bases). CDR1 and CDR2 (germline): ENHRY, SYGVKD. The CDR3 is 15 amino acids. Between the trimmed V and J ends, which lost 10 bases and 1 base, there was a span of 17 bases. The DNA for the CDR3 is TGTGCCACCCTGGGGACCTTGGGGAGCAATCAGCCCCAGCATTTT. The encoded protein is CATLGTLGSNQPQHF.

Many counts were recorded for this clonotype. The chain joins TRBV10-1 to TRBJ2-3; D gene uncertain. V shed 0 bases and J shed 9 bases, with 13 bases lying between them. CDR1 is WNHNN, CDR2 SYGVQD, per germline (reference sequence). The length of the CDR3 is 14 residues. The CDR3 DNA reads as TGCGCCAGCAGTGAGTCCCTAATGCCTAACACGCAGTATTTT. Protein: CASSESLMPNTQYF.

This clonotype has just a few counts. This rearrangement joins TRBV7-6 to TRBJ2-1; 9 bases align to TRBD2. V was pared by 6 bases and J by 0 bases, with 12 bases of the junction left unmatched. CDR3 length: 18 residues. Looked up from germline, CDR1 is SGHVS and CDR2 is FNYEAQ. Written as DNA, the CDR3 is TGTGCCAGCAGTCCCCGTGTGGCGGGAGGGAGCTCCTACAATGAGCAGTTCTTC. It translates to CASSPRVAGGSSYNEQFF.

The chain links TRBV18 to TRBJ1-2; a possible D gene is TRBD1 (6 bases). Trimming removed 2 bases from V and 8 bases from J, with 12 bases in between. Germline V gene data show CDR1 as KGHSH and CDR2 as LQKENI. The CDR3 contains 13 residues. CDR3 in DNA: TGTGCCAGCTCACCAGGGACAAAAGAAGGCTACACCTTC. This sequence encodes CASSPGTKEGYTF.

This clonotype appeared many times. This chain links TRBV4-1 with TRBJ1-3; a possible D gene is TRBD1 (5 bases). V was trimmed by 6 bases and J by 2 bases, leaving 17 bases between them. This CDR3 is built from 16 residues. Germline V gene data show CDR1 as MGHRA and CDR2 as YSYEKL. The DNA for the CDR3 is TGCGCCAGCAGTCCAAGATCTGACAGCACTGGAAACACCATATATTTT. Protein sequence: CASSPRSDSTGNTIYF.

This clonotype was observed a few times. The CDR3 DNA reads TGTGCCAGCAGCTTAATTGGGGCCAACAATGAGCAGTTCTTC. It translates to CASSLIGANNEQFF. The V call is TRBV7-3, the J call TRBJ2-1, with D perhaps TRBD1 (5 bases). The length of the CDR3 is 14 residues. The germline V gene encodes CDR1 SGHTA and CDR2 FQGTGA. V lost 1 base and J 5 bases, leaving 9 bases between the germline ends.

Ten or more counts support this clonotype. This sequence joins TRBV29-1 and TRBJ1-1; tentatively, D is TRBD1 (6 bases). V lost 6 bases and J 0 bases, leaving 11 bases between the germline ends. The CDR3 sequence is 13 residues long. Germline values: CDR1 SQVTM, CDR2 ANQGSEA. The CDR3 DNA reads TGCAGCGTCGGACAGCGAATGAACACTGAAGCTTTCTTT. It translates to CSVGQRMNTEAFF.

This clonotype appeared many times. The chain couples TRBV7-8 to TRBJ1-2; a possible D gene is TRBD1 (6 bases). Trimming shortened V by 5 bases and J by 5 bases, and 24 bases separated the two germline ends. Looked up from germline, CDR1 is SGHVS and CDR2 is FQNEAQ. This CDR3 spans 17 amino acids. The CDR3 spells CASSPRDTSNPIYGYTF. The CDR3 bases are TGTGCCAGCAGCCCCCGGGACACGAGCAACCCAATTTATGGCTACACCTTC.

This clonotype was seen many times. CDR3 DNA: TGCAGCGCCCGGGGTGCAACTAATGAAAAACTGTTTTTT. Amino acids: CSARGATNEKLFF. The chain is built from TRBV29-1 and TRBJ1-4, with D unclear. The CDR3 is made up of 13 amino acids. The germline V gene has CDR1 SQVTM and CDR2 ANQGSEA. With 7 bases removed from V and 0 bases from J, the gap between germline ends came to 9 bases.